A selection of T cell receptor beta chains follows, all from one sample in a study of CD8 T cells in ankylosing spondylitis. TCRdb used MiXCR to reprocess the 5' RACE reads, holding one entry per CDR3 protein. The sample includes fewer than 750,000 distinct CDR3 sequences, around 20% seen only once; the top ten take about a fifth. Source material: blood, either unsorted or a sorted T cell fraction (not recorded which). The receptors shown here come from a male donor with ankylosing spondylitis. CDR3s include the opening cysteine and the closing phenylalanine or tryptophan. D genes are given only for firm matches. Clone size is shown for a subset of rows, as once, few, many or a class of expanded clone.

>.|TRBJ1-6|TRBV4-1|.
TGCGCCAGCAGCCAAGCACGGGACATGAATTCACCCCTCCACTTT
CASSQARDMNSPLHF
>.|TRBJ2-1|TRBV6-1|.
TGTGCCAGCAGGGGGTATGAGCAGTTCTTC
CASRGYEQFF
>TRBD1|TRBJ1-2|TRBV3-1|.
TGTGCCAGCGTCCCGCAGGGGGAAATAAATGGCTACACCTTC
CASVPQGEINGYTF
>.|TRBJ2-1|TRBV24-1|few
TGTGCCACCAGTGATTTGCCCACCCGGTTGGGGGCTGAGCAGTTCTTC
CATSDLPTRLGAEQFF
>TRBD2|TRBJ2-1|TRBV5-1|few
TGCGCCAGCAGCTTTCTAGCGGGAGGGCCCAGTGAGCAGTTCTTC
CASSFLAGGPSEQFF
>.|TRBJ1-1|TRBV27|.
TGTGCCAGCAGTCCAGCGGGGGGAAGGACTGAAGCTTTCTTT
CASSPAGGRTEAFF
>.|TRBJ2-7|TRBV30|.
TGTGCCTGGGGTGTGGGGACACGAACTTACGAGCAGTACTTC
CAWGVGTRTYEQYF
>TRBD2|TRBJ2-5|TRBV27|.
TGTGCCAGCAGAGGCGCGACGGGGGGTCAAGAGACCCAGTACTTC
CASRGATGGQETQYF
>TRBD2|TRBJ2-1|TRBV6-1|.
TGTGCCAGCAGCCCCCGGGGGGTGTACAATGAGCAGTTCTTC
CASSPRGVYNEQFF
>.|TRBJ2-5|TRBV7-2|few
TGTGCCAGCAGTGCAGAGGGGCAGACCCAGTACTTC
CASSAEGQTQYF
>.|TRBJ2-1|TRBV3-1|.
TGTGCCAGCAGCCAAGTGAGCGCGAATGAGCAGTTCTTC
CASSQVSANEQFF
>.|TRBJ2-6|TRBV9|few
TGTGCCAGCAGCGTAAGTGCGGGCGCCCTCGGGGCCAACGTCCTGACTTTC
CASSVSAGALGANVLTF
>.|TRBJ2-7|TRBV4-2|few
TGTGCCAGCAGCAATATAGCGGCCGCCGGATCTTACGAGCAGTACTTC
CASSNIAAAGSYEQYF
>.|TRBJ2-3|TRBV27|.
TGTGCCAGCAGTTTCCACAGGGTTACAGATACGCAGTATTTT
CASSFHRVTDTQYF
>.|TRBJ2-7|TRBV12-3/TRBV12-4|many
TGTGCCAGCAGTTTAGGCGGCAGTATATCCGAGCAGTACTTC
CASSLGGSISEQYF
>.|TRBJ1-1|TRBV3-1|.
TGTGCCAGCACCGTGGGACGGCTGAACACTGAAGCTTTCTTT
CASTVGRLNTEAFF
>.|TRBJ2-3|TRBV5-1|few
TGCGCCAGCAGCTTCCGTGGGGGGGCTGTAGATACGCAGTATTTT
CASSFRGGAVDTQYF
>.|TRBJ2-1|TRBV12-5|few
TGTGCTAGTGGGGAGGGTCATGAGCAGTTCTTC
CASGEGHEQFF
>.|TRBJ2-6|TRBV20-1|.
TGCAGTGCTAGAGATGACCGCTCTGGGGCCAACGTCCTGACTTTC
CSARDDRSGANVLTF
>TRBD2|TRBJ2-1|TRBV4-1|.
TGCGCCAGCAGCCAAGAAGCAGGGGGGGGACTAGCGGGTTACAATGAGCAGTTCTTC
CASSQEAGGGLAGYNEQFF
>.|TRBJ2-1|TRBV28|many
TGTGCCAGCACCGCTCCCGGGCCGAGCTCCTACAATGAGCAGTTCTTC
CASTAPGPSSYNEQFF
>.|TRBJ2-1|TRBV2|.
TGTGCCAGCACCGGACCGCTATCCTACAATGAGCAGTTCTTC
CASTGPLSYNEQFF
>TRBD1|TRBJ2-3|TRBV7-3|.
TGTGCCAGCAGCCGAACCGGGACAGCTTTAGATACGCAGTATTTT
CASSRTGTALDTQYF
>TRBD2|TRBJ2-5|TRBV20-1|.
TGCTGTGCTAGAGGTCAAGGCGGGCTAGCGGGAGGAGAGACCCAGTACTTC
CCARGQGGLAGGETQYF
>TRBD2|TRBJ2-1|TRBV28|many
TGTGCTCAATCCTCGACTAGCGGCTTCTACAATGAGCAGTTCTTC
CAQSSTSGFYNEQFF
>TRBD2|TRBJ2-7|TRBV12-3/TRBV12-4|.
TGTGCCAGCAGTTTACGACTAGCGGGACCATACGAGCAGTACTTC
CASSLRLAGPYEQYF
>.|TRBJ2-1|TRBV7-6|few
TGTGCCAGCAGCTTAATGTCCGGGGGCAATGAGCAGTTCTTC
CASSLMSGGNEQFF
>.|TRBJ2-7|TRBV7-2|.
TGTGCCAGCAGCTTCGAGGACGTCGGATACTACGAGCAGTACTTC
CASSFEDVGYYEQYF
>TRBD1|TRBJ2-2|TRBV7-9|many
TGTGCCAGCAGCCGGGACAGCAACACCGGGGAGCTGTTTTTT
CASSRDSNTGELFF
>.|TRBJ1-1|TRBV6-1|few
TGTGCCAGCAGCTCGACGGGTTTGCCTGAAGCTTTCTTT
CASSSTGLPEAFF
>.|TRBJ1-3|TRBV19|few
TGTGCCAGTAGTATCCCCCGCGGGGCCTCCCGGAACACCATATATTTT
CASSIPRGASRNTIYF
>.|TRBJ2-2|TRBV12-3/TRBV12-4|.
TGTGCCAGCAGTCCCGATGAGTTTACCGGGGAGCTGTTTTTT
CASSPDEFTGELFF
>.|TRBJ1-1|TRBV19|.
TGTGCCAGTAGTATCTTACTTTGGACTGAAGCTTTCTTT
CASSILLWTEAFF
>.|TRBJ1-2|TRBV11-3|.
TGTGCCAGCAGCTTAGTGGGCAGTACTCCCACCTTC
CASSLVGSTPTF
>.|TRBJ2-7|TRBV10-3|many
TGTGCCATCAGTGAGCCCGGGACCCAAATCTACGAGCAGTACTTC
CAISEPGTQIYEQYF
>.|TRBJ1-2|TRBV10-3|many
TGTGCCATCAGTGGACGGGGGGACGGCACCTATGGCTACACCTTC
CAISGRGDGTYGYTF
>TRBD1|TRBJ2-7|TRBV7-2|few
TGTGCCAGCAGCCCCAGGGGGCCTTGGGACGAGCAGTACTTC
CASSPRGPWDEQYF
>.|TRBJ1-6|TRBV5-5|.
TGTGCCAGCAGCCCACAGACAGTAGATTCACCCCTCCACTTT
CASSPQTVDSPLHF
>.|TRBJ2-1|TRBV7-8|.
TGTGCCAGCAGCTTTGACCTCCCCCTCTACAATGAGCAGTTCTTC
CASSFDLPLYNEQFF
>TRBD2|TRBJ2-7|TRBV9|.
TGTGCCAGCAGCGTAGAGGGGACTAGCGGGACTTACGAGCAGTACTTC
CASSVEGTSGTYEQYF
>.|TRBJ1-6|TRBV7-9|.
TGTGCCAGCAGCCCCGTAGGAGGGGACCTGGACTCACCCCTCCACTTT
CASSPVGGDLDSPLHF